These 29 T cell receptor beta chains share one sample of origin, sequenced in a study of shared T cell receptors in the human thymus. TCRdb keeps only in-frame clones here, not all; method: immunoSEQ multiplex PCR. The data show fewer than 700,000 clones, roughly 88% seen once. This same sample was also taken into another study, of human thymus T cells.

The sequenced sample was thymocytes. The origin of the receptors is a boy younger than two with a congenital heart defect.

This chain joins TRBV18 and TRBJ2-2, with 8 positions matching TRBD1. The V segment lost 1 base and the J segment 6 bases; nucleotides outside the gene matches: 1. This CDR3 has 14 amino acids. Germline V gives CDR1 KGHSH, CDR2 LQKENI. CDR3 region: CASSPRQGPGELFF. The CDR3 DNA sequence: TGTGCCAGCTCACCACGACAGGGGCCCGGGGAGCTGTTTTTT.

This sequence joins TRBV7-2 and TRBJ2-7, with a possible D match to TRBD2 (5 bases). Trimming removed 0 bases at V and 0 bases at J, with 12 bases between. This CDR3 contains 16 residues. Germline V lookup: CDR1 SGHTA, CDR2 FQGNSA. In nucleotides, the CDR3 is TGTGCCAGCAGCTTAGCGCCTAGCCGAAGCTCCTACGAGCAGTACTTC. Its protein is CASSLAPSRSSYEQYF.

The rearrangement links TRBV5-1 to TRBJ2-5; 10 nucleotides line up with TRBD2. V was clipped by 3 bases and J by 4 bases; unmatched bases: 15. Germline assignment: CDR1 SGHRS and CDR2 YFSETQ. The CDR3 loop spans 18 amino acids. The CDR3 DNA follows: TGCGCCAGCAGCTCCCTCGGGCTAGCGGGGGAGATAGGAGAGACCCAGTACTTC. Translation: CASSSLGLAGEIGETQYF.

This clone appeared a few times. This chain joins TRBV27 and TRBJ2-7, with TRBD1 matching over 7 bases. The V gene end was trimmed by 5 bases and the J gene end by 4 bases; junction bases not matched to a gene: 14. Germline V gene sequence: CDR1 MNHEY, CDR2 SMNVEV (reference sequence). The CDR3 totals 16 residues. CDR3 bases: TGTGCCAGCAGTCCGACCGGGACAGCCACTCCGTACGAGCAGTACTTC. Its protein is CASSPTGTATPYEQYF.

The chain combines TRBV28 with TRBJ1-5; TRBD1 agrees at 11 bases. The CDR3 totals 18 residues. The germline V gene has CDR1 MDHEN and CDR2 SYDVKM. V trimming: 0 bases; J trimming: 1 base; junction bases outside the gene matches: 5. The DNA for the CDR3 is TGTGCCAGCAGTTTATGGGACAGGGGGCTTTTGAGCAATCAGCCCCAGCATTTT. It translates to CASSLWDRGLLSNQPQHF.

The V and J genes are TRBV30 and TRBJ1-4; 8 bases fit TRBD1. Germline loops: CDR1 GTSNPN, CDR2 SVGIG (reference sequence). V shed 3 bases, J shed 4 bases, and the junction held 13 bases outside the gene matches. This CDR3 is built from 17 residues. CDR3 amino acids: CAWSLPSSGQVNEKLFF. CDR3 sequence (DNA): TGTGCCTGGAGCCTACCCTCTTCGGGACAGGTTAATGAAAAACTGTTTTTT. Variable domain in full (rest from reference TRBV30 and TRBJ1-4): SQTIHQWPATLVQPVGSPLSLECTVEGTSNPNLYWYRQAAGRGLQLLFYSVGIGQISSEVPQNLSASRPQDRQFILSSKKLLLSDSGFYLCAWSLPSSGQVNEKLFFGSGTQLSVL.

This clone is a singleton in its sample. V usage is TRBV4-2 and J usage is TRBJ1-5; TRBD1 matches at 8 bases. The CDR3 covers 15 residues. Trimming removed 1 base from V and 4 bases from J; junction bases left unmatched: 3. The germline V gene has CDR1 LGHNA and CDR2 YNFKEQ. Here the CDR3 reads CASSQGTGKNQPQHF. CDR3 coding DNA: TGTGCCAGCAGCCAAGGGACAGGGAAAAATCAGCCCCAGCATTTT.

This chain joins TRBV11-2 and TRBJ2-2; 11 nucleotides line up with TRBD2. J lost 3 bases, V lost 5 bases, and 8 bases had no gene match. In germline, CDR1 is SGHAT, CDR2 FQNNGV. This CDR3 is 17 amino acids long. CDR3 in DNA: TGTGCCAGCAGCCGAACTAGCGGGAGCCCCCACACCGGGGAGCTGTTTTTT. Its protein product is CASSRTSGSPHTGELFF.

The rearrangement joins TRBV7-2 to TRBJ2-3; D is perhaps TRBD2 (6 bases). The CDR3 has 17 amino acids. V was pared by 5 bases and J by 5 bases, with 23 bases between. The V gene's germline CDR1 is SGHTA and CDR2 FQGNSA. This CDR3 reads CASSNPTGTPGGDTQYF. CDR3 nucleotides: TGTGCCAGCAGCAATCCGACCGGGACCCCCGGGGGAGATACGCAGTATTTT.

In nucleotides, the CDR3 is TGTGCCAGCAGCCCCGGGACTAGCCTTTCCTACGAGCAGTACTTC. Encoded protein: CASSPGTSLSYEQYF. The chain employs TRBV9 and TRBJ2-5; TRBD2 matches 9 bases. The tail of the sequence fits TRBJ2-7 better, so the J call may be wrong. Germline assignment: CDR1 SGDLS and CDR2 YYNGEE. This CDR3 spans 15 amino acids.

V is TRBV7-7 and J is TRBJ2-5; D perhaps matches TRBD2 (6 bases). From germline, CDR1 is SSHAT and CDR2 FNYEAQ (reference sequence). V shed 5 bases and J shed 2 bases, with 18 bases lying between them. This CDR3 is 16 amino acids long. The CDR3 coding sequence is TGTGCCAGCAGCCCTAGGAGGGAGTTGGGGCAAGAGACCCAGTACTTC. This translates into CASSPRRELGQETQYF.

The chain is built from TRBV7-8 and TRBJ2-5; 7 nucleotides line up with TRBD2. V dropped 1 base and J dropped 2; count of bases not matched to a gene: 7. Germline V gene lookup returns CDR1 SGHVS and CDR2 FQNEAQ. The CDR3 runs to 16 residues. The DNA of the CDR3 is TGTGCCAGCAGCTTAGTTGGACGGGAGGAACAAGAGACCCAGTACTTC. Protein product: CASSLVGREEQETQYF.

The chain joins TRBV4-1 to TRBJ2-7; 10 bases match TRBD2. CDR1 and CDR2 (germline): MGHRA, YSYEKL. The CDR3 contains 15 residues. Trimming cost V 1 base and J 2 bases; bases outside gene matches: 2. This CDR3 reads CASSQVLAGAYEQYF. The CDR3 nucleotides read TGCGCCAGCAGCCAAGTGCTAGCGGGAGCCTACGAGCAGTACTTC.

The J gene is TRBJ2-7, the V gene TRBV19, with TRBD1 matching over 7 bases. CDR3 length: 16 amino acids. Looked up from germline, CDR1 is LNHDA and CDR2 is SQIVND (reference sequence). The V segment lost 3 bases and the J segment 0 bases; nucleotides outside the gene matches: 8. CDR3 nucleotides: TGTGCCAGTAGTATTAGGGGGACAGATCACTCCTACGAGCAGTACTTC. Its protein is CASSIRGTDHSYEQYF. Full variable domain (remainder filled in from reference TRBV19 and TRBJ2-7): DGGITQSPKYLFRKEGQNVTLSCEQNLNHDAMYWYRQDPGQGLRLIYYSQIVNDFQKGDIAEGYSVSREKKESFPLTVTSAQKNPTAFYLCASSIRGTDHSYEQYFGPGTRLTVT.

CDR3 DNA sequence: TGTGCCAGCAGCTTGGGAGGGGGTCGGAACACTGAAGCTTTCTTT. It specifies CASSLGGGRNTEAFF. This chain connects TRBV5-5 to TRBJ1-1; D is possibly TRBD1 (6 bases). Between the trimmed V and J ends, which lost 0 bases and 1 base, there was a span of 10 bases. This CDR3 comprises 15 residues. Germline lookup yields CDR1 SGHKS and CDR2 YYEKEE (reference sequence).

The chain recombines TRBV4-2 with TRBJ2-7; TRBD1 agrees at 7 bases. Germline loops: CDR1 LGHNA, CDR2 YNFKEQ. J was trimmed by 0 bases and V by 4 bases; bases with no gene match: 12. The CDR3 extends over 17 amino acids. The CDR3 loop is CASSRQGDGPSSYEQYF. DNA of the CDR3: TGTGCCAGCAGCCGTCAGGGGGACGGGCCAAGCTCCTACGAGCAGTACTTC.

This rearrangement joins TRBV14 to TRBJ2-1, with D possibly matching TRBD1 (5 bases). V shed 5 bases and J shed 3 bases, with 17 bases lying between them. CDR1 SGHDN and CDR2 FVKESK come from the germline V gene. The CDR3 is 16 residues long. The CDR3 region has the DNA TGTGCCAGCAGCTCGCCCGTGGTCAGGGACTACAATGAGCAGTTCTTC. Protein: CASSSPVVRDYNEQFF.

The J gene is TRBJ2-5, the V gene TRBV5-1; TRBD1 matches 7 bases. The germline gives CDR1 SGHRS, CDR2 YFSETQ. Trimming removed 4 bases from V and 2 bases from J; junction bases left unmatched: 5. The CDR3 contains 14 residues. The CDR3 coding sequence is TGCGCCAGCAGCGTCACAGGGGCGCAAGAGACCCAGTACTTC. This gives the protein CASSVTGAQETQYF.

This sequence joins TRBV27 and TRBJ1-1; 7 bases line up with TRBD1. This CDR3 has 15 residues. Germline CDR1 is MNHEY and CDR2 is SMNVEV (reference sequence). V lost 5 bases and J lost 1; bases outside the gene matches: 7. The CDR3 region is CASSATGAPNTEAFF. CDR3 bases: TGTGCCAGCAGTGCCACAGGGGCGCCGAACACTGAAGCTTTCTTT.

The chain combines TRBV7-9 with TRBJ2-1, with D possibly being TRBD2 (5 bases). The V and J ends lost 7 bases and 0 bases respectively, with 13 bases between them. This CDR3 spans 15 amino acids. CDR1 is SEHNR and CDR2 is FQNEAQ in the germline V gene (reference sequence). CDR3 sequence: CASTVEGSSYNEQFF. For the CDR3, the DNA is TGTGCCAGCACAGTCGAGGGAAGCTCCTACAATGAGCAGTTCTTC.

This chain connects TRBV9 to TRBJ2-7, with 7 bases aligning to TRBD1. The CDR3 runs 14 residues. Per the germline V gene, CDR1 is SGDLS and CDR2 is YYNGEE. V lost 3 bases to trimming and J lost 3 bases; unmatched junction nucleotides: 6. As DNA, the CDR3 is TGTGCCAGCAGCGCCCCGGACAGGAACTACGAGCAGTACTTC. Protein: CASSAPDRNYEQYF. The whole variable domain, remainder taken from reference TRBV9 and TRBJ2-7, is DSGVTQTPKHLITATGQRVTLRCSPRSGDLSVYWYQQSLDQGLQFLIQYYNGEERAKGNILERFSAQQFPDLHSELNLSSLELGDSALYFCASSAPDRNYEQYFGPGTRLTVT.

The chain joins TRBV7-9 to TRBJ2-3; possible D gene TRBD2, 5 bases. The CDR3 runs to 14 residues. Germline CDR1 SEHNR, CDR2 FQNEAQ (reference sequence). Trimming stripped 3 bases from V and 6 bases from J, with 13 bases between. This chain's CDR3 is CASSLRLAKDTQYF. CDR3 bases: TGTGCCAGCAGCTTGAGGCTAGCAAAGGATACGCAGTATTTT. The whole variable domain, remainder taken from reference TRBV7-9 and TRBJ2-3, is DTGVSQNPRHKITKRGQNVTFRCDPISEHNRLYWYRQTLGQGPEFLTYFQNEAQLEKSRLLSDRFSAERPKGSFSTLEIQRTEQGDSAMYLCASSLRLAKDTQYFGPGTRLTVL.

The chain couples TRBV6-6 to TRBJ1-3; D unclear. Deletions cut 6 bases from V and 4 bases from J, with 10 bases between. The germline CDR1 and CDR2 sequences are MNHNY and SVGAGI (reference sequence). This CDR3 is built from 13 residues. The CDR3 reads CASSGINGNTIYF. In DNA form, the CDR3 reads TGTGCCAGCAGCGGGATCAACGGAAACACCATATATTTT.

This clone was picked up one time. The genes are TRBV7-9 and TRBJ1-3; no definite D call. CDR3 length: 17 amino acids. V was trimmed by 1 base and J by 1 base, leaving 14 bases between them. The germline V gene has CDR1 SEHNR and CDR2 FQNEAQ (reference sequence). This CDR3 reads CASSLGRAFKSGNTIYF. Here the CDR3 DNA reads TGTGCCAGCAGCTTAGGGCGGGCCTTTAAATCTGGAAACACCATATATTTT.

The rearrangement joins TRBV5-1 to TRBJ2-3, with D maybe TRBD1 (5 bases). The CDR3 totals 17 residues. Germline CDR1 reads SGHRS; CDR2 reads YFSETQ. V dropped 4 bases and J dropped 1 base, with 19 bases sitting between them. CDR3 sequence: CASSDPTGAVGTDTQYF. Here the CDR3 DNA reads TGCGCCAGCAGCGACCCAACAGGTGCTGTAGGCACAGATACGCAGTATTTT.

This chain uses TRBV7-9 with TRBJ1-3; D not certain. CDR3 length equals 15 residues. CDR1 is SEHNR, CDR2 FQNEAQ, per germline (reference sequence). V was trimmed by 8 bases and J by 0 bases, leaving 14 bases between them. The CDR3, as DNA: TGTGCCAGCGGTTGGCCGGAGAGCTCTGGAAACACCATATATTTT. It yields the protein CASGWPESSGNTIYF.

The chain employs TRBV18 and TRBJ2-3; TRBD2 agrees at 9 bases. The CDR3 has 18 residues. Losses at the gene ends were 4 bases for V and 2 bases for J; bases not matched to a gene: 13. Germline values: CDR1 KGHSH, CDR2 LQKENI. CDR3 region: CASSLRHQGLATTDTQYF. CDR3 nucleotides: TGTGCCAGCTCACTACGCCACCAAGGACTAGCGACCACAGATACGCAGTATTTT.

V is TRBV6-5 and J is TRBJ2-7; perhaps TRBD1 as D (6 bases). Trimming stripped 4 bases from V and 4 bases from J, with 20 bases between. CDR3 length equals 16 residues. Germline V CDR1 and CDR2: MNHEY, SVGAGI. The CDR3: CASSLPQGQSNYEQYF. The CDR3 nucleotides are TGTGCCAGCAGTTTACCACAGGGCCAAAGTAATTACGAGCAGTACTTC.

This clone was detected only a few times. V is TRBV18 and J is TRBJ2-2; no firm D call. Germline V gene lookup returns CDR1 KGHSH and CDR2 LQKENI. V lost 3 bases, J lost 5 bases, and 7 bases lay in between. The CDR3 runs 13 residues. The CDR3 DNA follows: TGTGCCAGCTCACCGAACGGGACCGGGGAGCTGTTTTTT. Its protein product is CASSPNGTGELFF.